This T cell receptor beta chain came from a study of shared clonotypes between healthy human individuals (dated by TCRdb to about 2020). For context, the study as a whole: A few men and two women, aged 18 to 49 years, made up the cohort. For each donor, CD4 naive and CD4 memory were each given three plates, CD8 naive was given two plates, and CD8 memory was given one plate. To estimate repertoire size and how much clonotypes are shared between individuals, the study performed deep sequencing of blood TCR repertoires from about 5 healthy adults. Different laboratories and diverse techniques were used to prepare libraries and sequence TCR repertoires, to increase sequencing depth and limit assay-specific biases. Between about 0.9 and 8.9 billion PBMCs per donor were obtained by leukapheresis. Results the study describes overall, beyond this receptor: Based on pairwise subsampling, the degree of clonotype sharing among donors was expected to be affected by sequencing depth. Naive subsets generally had larger estimated clonotype richness than memory subsets. Approximately 4.8% of naive CD4, 3.5% of naive CD8, approximately 2.2% of memory CD4, and 0.35% to 0.5% of memory CD8 clonotypes were shared across four donors. Only blood was sampled, and tissue TCR repertoires likely differ from those in blood. Clonotypes shared by all four sorted-subset donors showed higher generation probabilities than non-shared clonotypes. Even with the large sequencing depth, rarefaction of the sorted-subset datasets indicated that sequencing was incomplete. The small number of donors limited the genetic and exposure-history diversity represented.

Using the deep immunoSEQ assay, TCR CDR3 regions were amplified from genomic DNA by multiplex PCR. Extracted genomic DNA from each cell subset was spread evenly across all wells of several immunoSEQ 96-well plates, with each plate serving as a replicate. For sorted subsets, each replicate PCR was loaded with roughly 0.2 ug genomic DNA, equivalent to approximately 33,000 T cell genomes. The purified libraries were quantified using a Qubit 3.0 fluorometer, sized with a Bioanalyzer 2100, and then quantified again using the KAPA Library Quantification kit. Every immunoSEQ 96-well plate was sequenced on a separate single-read 150-cycle Illumina NextSeq 550 flow cell. The source study handled its data this way. Because the immunoSEQ output held only junctional sequences and lacked quality scores, the filtering could not match the filtering applied to full-length reads. Sequences were annotated with PyIR, a Python wrapper for IgBLAST v1.9, using IMGT germline references to assign V/J genes and CDR3. Reads with weak V/J assignments (E-value above 1e-6), missing CDR3, stop codons, out-of-frame junctions, or ambiguous translated residues were removed. V3J clonotypes were defined as sequences sharing an identical inferred V gene, J gene, and CDR3 amino acid sequence. To compute the percentage overlap between repertoires, the number of shared unique clonotypes was divided by the size of the smaller repertoire. Repertoire richness was assessed with RTK rarefaction, the Chao1 estimator, and Recon v2.1 estimates of unobserved clonotypes. Generation probabilities were computed with OLGA for all TCRbeta clonotypes obtained by the gDNA method from several donors. This immuneACCESS table, as held by TCRdb, lists in-frame sequences with V and J called but not all clones. Of the missing ones, under half trace to an unresolved V gene in checked studies; the others have no known cause. The V and J calls and clone size are taken from that table; D and trimming were inferred from the DNA. This sample has about 2.1 million clones in its table, and 93% of those were observed once. The biggest ten clones account for approximately 1.7% of the sample.

CD8 naive samples consisted of CD45RO-negative cells that were positively selected for CCR7, yielding a CD45RA+CCR7+ population without TemRA cells. The donors were healthy, HIV-negative adults with no recently reported acute infections or vaccinations. All donors were Caucasian adults living in Nashville, Tennessee, USA. After blood collection by leukapheresis, PBMCs were isolated using Ficoll-Histopaque density gradient centrifugation and then cryopreserved in the vapor phase of liquid nitrogen. Purity and quantity of every magnetically sorted T cell population were checked by analytical flow cytometry. Genomic DNA was isolated from each sorted fraction and quantified by UV absorbance on a Nanodrop 2000c. On this clone: Its target antigen remains unknown. No much larger clone is present one base from it, and per-base qualities are unavailable.

Ends trimmed: V by 6 bases, J by 4 bases; bases unmatched to a gene: 4. From the cysteine through the phenylalanine, the CDR3 covers 13 amino acids. Only CDR3 DNA is held: 39 bases, read in frame from base 1. The germline V gene yields LGHNT for CDR1 and FRNRAP for CDR2. Sequencing used naive CD8+ T cells from PBMCs. The cell subset or site label of this sample denotes: CD45RA+CCR7+. The chain links TRBV12-5 with TRBJ1-1; 8 central nucleotides agree with TRBD1. The TCR comes from a man in his late teens or twenties in good health. Some clones in this sample may be carry-over from other donors' samples. CDR3 loop: CASGSDRVTEAFF. At the DNA level, the sequence is TGTGCTAGTGGATCGGACAGGGTCACTGAAGCTTTCTTT.